This paragraph covers one TCR beta chain sequence. Its specificity is not known. These data are taken from a study of early T cells in non-severe SARS-CoV-2 infection. Study summary: Chains were not paired, and sequencing was done on bulk RNA from unsorted whole blood. Overall study findings and caveats: Comparison of clonotypes with VDJdb favored anti-spike CD8 responses while missing private and CD4 specificities.

Researchers attached unique molecular identifiers to individual cDNA molecules. TCRdb re-analysed the 5' RACE reads in MiXCR, keeping a single row per CDR3 protein. There are over 50,000 distinct CDR3 sequences in the sample; roughly 10% occur only once, and 1.5% to 2% lies in the top ten. Material for sequencing was whole blood. This receptor was taken from an adult who was a healthcare worker with PCR-confirmed SARS-CoV-2 infection or an uninfected control (not recorded which).

The CDR3: CASSPPGATYEQYF. The CDR3 bases are TGTGCCAGCAGTCCCCCGGGAGCGACCTACGAGCAGTACTTC. V is TRBV27 and J is TRBJ2-7, with TRBD2 as a possible D gene (6 bases). Trimming pared 5 bases from V and 2 bases from J, leaving 13 bases between. This CDR3 region has 14 residues. Germline V gene sequence: CDR1 MNHEY, CDR2 SMNVEV (reference sequence).